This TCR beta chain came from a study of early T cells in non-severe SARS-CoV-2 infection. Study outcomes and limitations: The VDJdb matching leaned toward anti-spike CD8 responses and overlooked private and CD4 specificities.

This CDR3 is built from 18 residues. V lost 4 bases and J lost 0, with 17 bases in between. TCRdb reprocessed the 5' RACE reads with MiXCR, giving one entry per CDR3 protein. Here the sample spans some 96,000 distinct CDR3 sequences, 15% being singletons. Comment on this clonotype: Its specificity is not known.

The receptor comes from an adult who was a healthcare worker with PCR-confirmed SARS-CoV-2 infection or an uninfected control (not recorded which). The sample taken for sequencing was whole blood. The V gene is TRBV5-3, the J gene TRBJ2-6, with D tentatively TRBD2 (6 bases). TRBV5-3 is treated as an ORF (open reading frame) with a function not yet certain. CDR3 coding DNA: TGTGCCAGAAGCGCCTCTAGCGCCGCTCACTCTGGGGCCAACGTCCTGACTTTC. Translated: CARSASSAAHSGANVLTF.